This T cell receptor beta chain was sequenced during a study of HIV-infected children after antiretroviral therapy interruption. This clonotype was observed many times. As yet, its antigen is unknown. Treatment in this sample: PENTA 11 planned treatment interruption arm or continuous ART arm. The TCR library was built from RNA with a 3' RACE protocol and unique molecular identifiers. TCRdb processed the 3' RACE reads anew with MiXCR; each CDR3 protein has one entry. The sample includes about 89,000 distinct CDR3 sequences, about 7.2% seen only once; the top ten take about 1.1%. The CDR3 runs 13 residues. Germline V lookup: CDR1 LGHDT, CDR2 YNNKEL (reference sequence). V gave up 3 bases and J gave up 8 bases, with 10 bases separating them. Study-wide findings and caveats: Naive CD4+ CDR3 sharing between time points fell after interruption began.

The receptor was isolated from a pool of human donors with HIV. The chain carries TRBV3-1 and TRBJ1-4, with D hard to call. The source was CD45RA+ CD4+ T cells from PBMCs, pooled from several time points, collected from a donor given antiretroviral therapy, either interrupted or continuous. The subset denotes: naive CD4+ CD45RA+ CD45RO- T cells. CDR3 DNA: TGTGCCAGCAGCCACAGGACGGGGGAAAAACTGTTTTTT. This sequence encodes CASSHRTGEKLFF. Looking up the rest from reference TRBV3-1 and TRBJ1-4 gives the full variable domain: DTAVSQTPKYLVTQMGNDKSIKCEQNLGHDTMYWYKQDSKKFLKIMFSYNNKELIINETVPNRFSPKSPDKAHLNLHINSLELGDSAVYFCASSHRTGEKLFFGSGTQLSVL.